The sample holds many counts of the clone carrying this T cell receptor beta chain. MiXCR was run by TCRdb on the 5' RACE reads, yielding one entry per CDR3 protein. The sample consists of approximately 58,000 distinct CDR3 sequences, about 15% of them appearing once. The sample is drawn from a study of T cells of healthy individuals. The germline V and J ends were trimmed by 6 bases and 2 bases, with 20 bases remaining between them. This CDR3 is 16 amino acids long. Germline CDR1 and CDR2: SGDLS and YYNGEE. This receptor was obtained from a human donor in good health. This rearrangement joins TRBV9 to TRBJ1-2; weak D call: TRBD1 (5 bases). For the CDR3, the DNA is TGTGCCAGCACCGGAGGGACTGTCTCCGGCAACTATGGCTACACCTTC. This codes for CASTGGTVSGNYGYTF. The variable domain in full, completed from reference TRBV9 and TRBJ1-2, reads DSGVTQTPKHLITATGQRVTLRCSPRSGDLSVYWYQQSLDQGLQFLIQYYNGEERAKGNILERFSAQQFPDLHSELNLSSLELGDSALYFCASTGGTVSGNYGYTFGSGTRLTVV.